This T cell receptor (beta chain) was obtained from a study of identical twins. TCRdb processed the 5' RACE reads anew with MiXCR; each CDR3 protein has one entry. The sample has 200,000 to 250,000 distinct CDR3 sequences; about 12% are singletons. Study results and caveats: Alpha sequences that were out-of-frame and twin-shared showed an excess of low generation probability. Models came in too low on out-of-frame TCR alpha sharing in monozygotic twins. The study reached conclusions through statistical analysis that was cross-sectional, not following the same donors. Memory repertoires lacked the insertion deficit that abundant cord blood beta clonotypes showed.

As regards this clonotype: The antigen remains unidentified.

Trimming shortened V by 4 bases and J by 0 bases, and 10 bases separated the two germline ends. CDR1 is DFQATT, CDR2 SNEGSKA, per germline (reference sequence). The CDR3 has 13 amino acids. The same sample was also used in a study of yellow fever vaccine responses in identical twins.

The sequencing sample was made of memory (CD45RO+) T cells sorted from blood. The rearrangement joins TRBV20-1 to TRBJ2-7, with D possibly matching TRBD2 (6 bases). The TCR originated in a woman aged 18-30 years in good health. CDR3 protein: CSANRGTSYEQYF. The CDR3 DNA reads as TGCAGTGCTAACCGCGGGACCTCCTACGAGCAGTACTTC.